The 29 T cell receptor beta chains in this list originate from one sample, sequenced in a study of human T cells and chemical hapten exposure. TCRdb re-called the RACE reads through MiXCR, storing one row per CDR3 protein. The sample has 120,000 or so distinct CDR3 sequences, roughly 12% seen once. Time point meaning: pre-sensitization, week 0. Treatment described: therapeutic diphenylcyclopropenone sensitization with weekly scalp DPC. The starting material was whole blood, obtained in connection with sensitization to the hapten diphenylcyclopropenone (DPC). These receptors were obtained from a woman between 18 and 29 years old with alopecia areata. Some clones in this sample may be carry-over from other donors' samples.

This sequence joins TRBV5-1 and TRBJ2-6, with a possible D match to TRBD2 (6 bases). This CDR3 is 15 amino acids long. Germline V gene lookup returns CDR1 SGHRS and CDR2 YFSETQ. The ends were cut back, 2 bases at V and 2 bases at J, with 8 bases in the middle. DNA of the CDR3: TGCGCCAGCAGCTTCGGGACTGCTGGGGCCAACGTCCTGACTTTC. Its translation is CASSFGTAGANVLTF.

The gene calls are TRBV2 and TRBJ1-6; D is undetermined. Per germline, CDR1 SNHLY and CDR2 FYNNEI. The CDR3 consists of 14 residues. The V end lost 7 bases, the J end lost 5 bases, and 12 bases lay between the germline ends. The CDR3 bases are TGTGCCAGCACTCCAGAAGCAGATAATTCACCCCTCCACTTT. Translating gives CASTPEADNSPLHF.

The chain employs TRBV29-1 and TRBJ1-1, with D uncertain. The CDR3 extends over 13 amino acids. V was trimmed by 4 bases and J by 0 bases, leaving 9 bases between them. Germline CDR1 and CDR2: SQVTM and ANQGSEA. CDR3 sequence: CSVGQTMNTEAFF. The CDR3 nucleotides read TGCAGCGTTGGACAAACCATGAACACTGAAGCTTTCTTT.

This clonotype was counted a few times. CDR3 DNA: TGTGCCAGCCGTTCCCTGGACAGTCAGACCCAGTACTTC. Residues: CASRSLDSQTQYF. The chain combines TRBV12-3 or TRBV12-4 with TRBJ2-5; tentatively, D is TRBD1 (6 bases). V lost 8 bases, J lost 6 bases, and 16 bases lay in between. The CDR3 covers 13 residues.

V gene TRBV5-1 combines with J gene TRBJ1-6, with D possibly TRBD1 on 6 matching bases. Germline CDR1 reads SGHRS; CDR2 reads YFSETQ. The CDR3 loop spans 16 amino acids. V lost 3 bases to trimming and J lost 7 bases, with 17 bases between them. CDR3 in DNA: TGCGCCAGCAGCTCACAGGGCGCCGCGGGAAATTCACCCCTCCACTTT. This codes for CASSSQGAAGNSPLHF.

This clonotype was counted many times. This chain links TRBV20-1 with TRBJ1-2, with 8 bases lining up with TRBD1. The CDR3 extends over 14 amino acids. Losses at the gene ends were 3 bases for V and 6 bases for J; bases not matched to a gene: 9. Looked up from germline, CDR1 is DFQATT and CDR2 is SNEGSKA (reference sequence). The CDR3 sequence is CSASPDRVVDGYTF. The CDR3 nucleotides are TGCAGTGCTAGCCCGGACAGGGTAGTTGATGGCTACACCTTC.

This clonotype was seen a handful of times. The genes are TRBV12-3 or TRBV12-4 and TRBJ2-3; a weak D match, TRBD2 (5 bases). V lost 6 bases, J lost 5 bases, and 21 bases lay in between. The CDR3 is 16 amino acids. CDR3 residues: CASRPSGSRLQDTQYF. The CDR3 region has the DNA TGTGCCAGCAGACCCTCCGGGTCCCGACTACAAGATACGCAGTATTTT.

The gene calls are TRBV14 and TRBJ2-7, with a tentative D call TRBD1 (5 bases). This CDR3 contains 12 residues. V was cut by 5 bases and J by 6 bases, with 11 bases left in between. Per germline, CDR1 SGHDN and CDR2 FVKESK. The CDR3 is CASSYRSAEQYF. The CDR3 bases are TGTGCCAGCAGCTACAGGTCCGCCGAGCAGTACTTC.

The CDR3: CASNPRTSGSDTQYF. CDR3 DNA: TGTGCCAGTAACCCTCGGACTAGCGGGTCAGATACGCAGTATTTT. This chain links TRBV19 with TRBJ2-3; 11 bases align to TRBD2. J was trimmed by 4 bases and V by 7 bases; bases with no gene match: 7. Germline CDR1 LNHDA, CDR2 SQIVND (reference sequence). CDR3 size: 15 residues. Drawing the rest from reference TRBV19 and TRBJ2-3, the complete variable domain is DGGITQSPKYLFRKEGQNVTLSCEQNLNHDAMYWYRQDPGQGLRLIYYSQIVNDFQKGDIAEGYSVSREKKESFPLTVTSAQKNPTAFYLCASNPRTSGSDTQYFGPGTRLTVL.

This clonotype was observed many times. The CDR3 loop reads CASSYYNRARKNIQYF. The CDR3 DNA sequence: TGTGCCAGCAGCTACTACAACCGGGCCAGGAAAAACATTCAGTACTTC. V and J are TRBV7-9 and TRBJ2-4; D is unresolved. The CDR3 is 16 residues long. Germline CDR1 and CDR2: SEHNR and FQNEAQ (reference sequence). V lost 4 bases to trimming and J lost 4 bases, with 17 bases between them.

This clonotype occurred many times. The chain uses TRBV6-2 or TRBV6-3 and TRBJ2-3; D may be TRBD1 or TRBD2 (5 bases each). This CDR3 contains 15 residues. Trimming shortened V by 0 bases and J by 6 bases, and 13 bases separated the two germline ends. Germline loops: CDR1 MNHEY, CDR2 SVGEGT. The CDR3 sequence is CASSYSFGAADTQYF. The CDR3, as DNA: TGTGCCAGCAGTTACTCGTTCGGGGCTGCGGATACGCAGTATTTT.

V is TRBV5-5 and J is TRBJ2-5; unclear D gene. The CDR3 extends over 14 amino acids. CDR1 is SGHKS and CDR2 is YYEKEE in the germline V gene (reference sequence). V was clipped by 0 bases and J by 4 bases, with 10 bases between them. CDR3 nucleotide sequence: TGTGCCAGCAGCTTGGTGCCAAATCGAGAGACCCAGTACTTC. It codes for CASSLVPNRETQYF.

The rearrangement joins TRBV19 to TRBJ2-5; possible D gene TRBD2, 5 bases. Germline lookup yields CDR1 LNHDA and CDR2 SQIVND (reference sequence). The V and J ends lost 7 bases and 0 bases respectively, with 15 bases between them. This CDR3 has 15 amino acids. The CDR3 spells CASKPSLRDQETQYF. The CDR3 region has the DNA TGTGCCAGTAAACCGTCGTTGCGGGACCAAGAGACCCAGTACTTC.

CDR3 DNA: TGTGCCAGCAGGCGGGGTGCTAGCTCCTACAATGAGCAGTTCTTC. This encodes CASRRGASSYNEQFF. V gene TRBV11-2 combines with J gene TRBJ2-1; possibly TRBD2 for D (6 bases). This CDR3 region has 15 residues. The germline V gene encodes CDR1 SGHAT and CDR2 FQNNGV. V lost 6 bases and J lost 0, with 12 bases in between.

This clonotype was found a few times. The rearrangement joins TRBV3-1 to TRBJ2-1; no clear D. CDR1 and CDR2 from the germline V gene are LGHDT and YNNKEL (reference sequence). Trimming left V 4 bases short and J 5 bases short, with 15 bases between. The CDR3 covers 15 residues. The CDR3 is CASSPGQRVNNEQFF. CDR3 sequence (DNA): TGTGCCAGCAGCCCCGGGCAGCGTGTTAACAATGAGCAGTTCTTC.

This clonotype was observed a few times. J is TRBJ2-3 and V is TRBV28; maybe TRBD2 (5 bases). This CDR3 is 15 amino acids long. CDR1 is MDHEN, CDR2 SYDVKM, per germline. Trimming pared 6 bases from V and 1 base from J, leaving 14 bases between. CDR3 in DNA: TGTGCCAGCAGCCTCCGGGGAAGCCGCACAGATACGCAGTATTTT. Translating it yields CASSLRGSRTDTQYF.

This chain uses TRBV21-1 with TRBJ2-3; the DNA was not used to check the table's D call, TRBD2. TRBV21-1 constitutes a pseudogene. This CDR3 is built from 18 residues. The CDR3: CASSKGSLSSGAADTQYF. The CDR3, as DNA: TGTGCCAGCAGCAAAGGCTCACTGTCTAGCGGGGCGGCAGATACGCAGTATTTT.

This clonotype was picked up many times. The rearrangement joins TRBV2 to TRBJ1-5; D possibly corresponds to TRBD1 (6 bases). This CDR3 contains 19 residues. Trimming shortened V by 2 bases and J by 0 bases, and 20 bases separated the two germline ends. Germline V lookup: CDR1 SNHLY, CDR2 FYNNEI. CDR3: CASSESAGGAWDSNQPQHF. The CDR3 DNA follows: TGTGCCAGCAGTGAAAGCGCGGGGGGCGCTTGGGATAGCAATCAGCCCCAGCATTTT. Full variable domain (remainder filled in from reference TRBV2 and TRBJ1-5): EPEVTQTPSHQVTQMGQEVILRCVPISNHLYFYWYRQILGQKVEFLVSFYNNEISEKSEIFDDQFSVERPDGSNFTLKIRSTKLEDSAMYFCASSESAGGAWDSNQPQHFGDGTRLSIL.

This clonotype was counted between two and nine times. V is TRBV7-3 and J is TRBJ1-5; D is ambiguous. V dropped 1 base and J dropped 5 bases, with 18 bases sitting between them. Germline loops: CDR1 SGHTA, CDR2 FQGTGA. The CDR3 loop spans 17 amino acids. The CDR3 reads CASSLRMSTQRHQPQHF. CDR3 coding DNA: TGTGCCAGCAGCTTAAGAATGAGCACCCAAAGGCATCAGCCCCAGCATTTT.

This clonotype was counted a few times. The chain uses TRBV29-1 and TRBJ1-1; weak D call: TRBD1 (5 bases). The germline CDR1 and CDR2 sequences are SQVTM and ANQGSEA. CDR3 length equals 13 residues. The ends were cut back, 4 bases at V and 2 bases at J, with 11 bases in the middle. The CDR3 loop is CSVVRVGNTEAFF. DNA of the CDR3: TGCAGCGTTGTCAGGGTAGGCAACACTGAAGCTTTCTTT.

The chain has TRBV29-1 and TRBJ2-2; D gene uncertain. This CDR3 contains 12 residues. Germline values: CDR1 SQVTM, CDR2 ANQGSEA. V was clipped by 5 bases and J by 6 bases, with 10 bases between them. The CDR3 sequence is CSVQSEPGELFF. The CDR3 nucleotides read TGCAGCGTTCAATCAGAACCCGGGGAGCTGTTTTTT.

This clonotype was seen a handful of times. This chain links TRBV6-6 with TRBJ2-1; possibly TRBD1 for D (5 bases). CDR1 is MNHNY and CDR2 is SVGAGI in the germline V gene (reference sequence). The CDR3 runs to 15 residues. V gave up 6 bases and J gave up 5 bases, with 17 bases separating them. The CDR3 spells CASRVQGQVNNEQFF. The CDR3 DNA sequence: TGTGCCAGCAGGGTCCAGGGTCAGGTCAACAATGAGCAGTTCTTC.

This clonotype was seen only a few times. The genes are TRBV12-3 or TRBV12-4 and TRBJ2-3; 11 bases map to TRBD2. The length of the CDR3 is 14 residues. The ends lost 7 bases at V and 8 bases at J; junction bases unmatched: 8. The DNA for the CDR3 is TGTGCCAGCAATATAGCGGGGGGGCCAAGTACGCAGTATTTT. Residues: CASNIAGGPSTQYF.

This clonotype came up a few times. The chain has TRBV19 and TRBJ2-7; 7 positions match TRBD1. Germline V gene data show CDR1 as LNHDA and CDR2 as SQIVND (reference sequence). Germline trimming cut 3 bases from V and 5 bases from J; bases unmatched to any gene: 7. CDR3 length: 14 residues. CDR3 bases: TGTGCCAGTAGTATTTCGACAGGGACCAACGAGCAGTACTTC. The encoded protein is CASSISTGTNEQYF.

The chain uses TRBV5-4 and TRBJ2-5; D unresolved. Between the trimmed V and J ends, which lost 2 bases and 2 bases, there was a span of 13 bases. The CDR3 runs to 15 residues. The germline V gene encodes CDR1 SGHNT and CDR2 YYREEE (reference sequence). This CDR3 is CASSLGAVPQETQYF. CDR3 sequence (DNA): TGTGCCAGCAGCTTAGGTGCGGTGCCTCAAGAGACCCAGTACTTC.

This clonotype was counted many times. The chain carries TRBV7-9 and TRBJ1-4; D is unclear. CDR1 SEHNR and CDR2 FQNEAQ come from the germline V gene (reference sequence). Between the trimmed V and J ends, which lost 3 bases and 0 bases, there was a span of 11 bases. This CDR3 contains 16 residues. This chain's CDR3 is CASSFQVVATNEKLFF. The CDR3, as DNA: TGTGCCAGCAGCTTTCAGGTGGTTGCAACTAATGAAAAACTGTTTTTT.

The V and J genes are TRBV9 and TRBJ2-3; either TRBD1 or TRBD2 may fit D (6 bases each). Per germline, CDR1 SGDLS and CDR2 YYNGEE. The ends were cut back, 1 base at V and 6 bases at J, with 18 bases in the middle. The CDR3 is 16 residues long. The CDR3 is CASSVSVGGLEDTQYF. The CDR3 DNA reads as TGTGCCAGCAGCGTATCAGTAGGGGGGCTAGAGGATACGCAGTATTTT.

This clonotype was counted ten times or more. The chain combines TRBV7-2 with TRBJ2-7; possible D gene TRBD1, 6 bases. CDR1 is SGHTA, CDR2 FQGNSA, per germline. The CDR3 runs 13 residues. Trimming took 5 bases from V and 3 from J, leaving 11 bases between them. As DNA, the CDR3 is TGTGCCAGCAGCCCCACAGGGAACTACGAGCAGTACTTC. This codes for CASSPTGNYEQYF.

This chain links TRBV11-2 with TRBJ2-5; 11 positions match TRBD2. V was clipped by 6 bases and J by 3 bases; unmatched bases: 6. Germline V gene data show CDR1 as SGHAT and CDR2 as FQNNGV. CDR3 length: 15 residues. As DNA, the CDR3 is TGTGCCAGCAGTCTTATGGGACTAGCGGAAGAGACCCAGTACTTC. It translates to CASSLMGLAEETQYF.